The 5 T cell receptor beta chains below were found in one sample sequenced in a study of shared clonotypes between healthy human individuals. Using immunoSEQ multiplex PCR, the repertoire was profiled, and TCRdb retains in-frame clones only, with some absent. The table records fewer than 800,000 clones, 90% to 95% of them present only once. Naive CD8 cells were CD45RO-negative, positively selected for CCR7, excluding terminally differentiated effector memory CD45RA+ cells. Input material: naive CD8+ T cells sorted from blood. These receptors were obtained from a man aged 30-40 years in good health.

For this clone: The sample holds other DNA sequences that translate to the same CDR3. The chain uses TRBV27 and TRBJ1-1, with 7 positions matching TRBD1. This CDR3 spans 14 amino acids. Germline V gene sequence: CDR1 MNHEY, CDR2 SMNVEV (reference sequence). V gave up 5 bases and J gave up 0 bases; unmatched junction bases: 3. The CDR3 bases are TGTGCCAGCAGTCCGGGACAGCTGAACACTGAAGCTTTCTTT. Encoded protein: CASSPGQLNTEAFF.

This clone was recorded once. The chain joins TRBV7-6 to TRBJ2-7; D is unresolved. Germline CDR1 reads SGHVS; CDR2 reads FNYEAQ. Trimming cost V 1 base and J 6 bases, with 13 bases left between them. The CDR3 spans 14 residues. The CDR3 here is CASSLGPPLGEQYF. Written as DNA, the CDR3 is TGTGCCAGCAGCTTAGGGCCCCCCCTCGGCGAGCAGTACTTC.

The chain is built from TRBV5-1 and TRBJ2-5; TRBD1 matches at 10 bases. V was clipped by 0 bases and J by 3 bases; unmatched bases: 2. CDR3 length: 15 amino acids. Per the germline V gene, CDR1 is SGHRS and CDR2 is YFSETQ. CDR3 region: CASSLADRGEETQYF. CDR3 nucleotide sequence: TGCGCCAGCAGCTTGGCGGACAGGGGGGAAGAGACCCAGTACTTC.

The chain employs TRBV30 and TRBJ2-7; 9 nucleotides align to TRBD1. Trimming at V came to 2 bases and at J to 2 bases, leaving 4 bases not matched to a gene. Germline loops: CDR1 GTSNPN, CDR2 SVGIG (reference sequence). This CDR3 contains 14 residues. DNA of the CDR3: TGTGCCTGGAGTATGGGACAGGGAACCTACGAGCAGTACTTC. It yields the protein CAWSMGQGTYEQYF.

The chain combines TRBV5-6 with TRBJ2-1; 13 bases align to TRBD2. The CDR3 is made up of 18 amino acids. V was pared by 1 base and J by 8 bases, with 12 bases of the junction left unmatched. Germline V gene lookup returns CDR1 SGHDT and CDR2 YYEEEE. Here the CDR3 DNA reads TGTGCCAGCAGCTTGAATAAACTAGCGGGAGGGAGGAATGATGAGCAGTTCTTC. As protein: CASSLNKLAGGRNDEQFF.